The clone carrying this TCR beta chain is labeled medium-sized. Antigen unknown. Reverse transcription used around 540 ng RNA and constant-region primers for alpha and beta. Each of the alpha and beta chains got its own library through chain-specific third strand synthesis with indices. Each cDNA molecule was barcoded, and a single primer pair amplified each chain. TCRdb re-called the 5' RACE reads with MiXCR, one entry per CDR3 protein. Of about 10,000 distinct CDR3 sequences listed, nearly 6% are singletons. Roughly three months, about 14 weeks, into antiretroviral therapy, follow-up blood was collected. Whole blood was used without fractionation, so all unsorted peripheral T cells were included. The source of the sample is a study of HIV-infected patients and healthy controls. Study-level information: Total CDR3 counts per chain did not differ significantly between patients and controls. Study-wide findings and caveats: Eight alpha and eight beta V genes differed significantly in mean usage between HIV-infected patients and controls. HIV-infected repertoires had significantly higher mean Gini indices than controls, possibly reflecting oligoclonality.

The germline V gene has CDR1 MNHEY and CDR2 SMNVEV (reference sequence). V was trimmed by 4 bases and J by 5 bases, leaving 14 bases between them. The CDR3 has 14 amino acids. The rearrangement links TRBV27 to TRBJ2-5; maybe TRBD2 (5 bases). The TCR was taken from an adult with HIV infection. The donor label of this sample is uncertain. The sequences come from blood, collected during antiretroviral therapy. The CDR3 nucleotides read TGTGCCAGCAGTTCCTTCCTAGCCGGGGAGACCCAGTACTTC. Protein: CASSSFLAGETQYF.